This record covers a single T cell receptor beta chain. Its antigen is not known. The sample's treatment: 10-day PBMC culture with coronavirus spike peptide pools or control peptides (ViraFEST assay). The Oncomine TCR Beta short-read assay generated sequence data from the DNA of cultured CD4+ T cells. TCRdb re-called the PCR reads with MiXCR, one entry per CDR3 protein. The sample includes fewer than 20,000 distinct CDR3 sequences, about 39% seen only once; the top ten take approximately 6.7%. This entry comes from a study of vaccination and CD4 T cells after COVID-19. Study overall: Convalescent patients gave post-COVID blood a median roughly 96 days post-diagnosis, range 35 to 161.

This CDR3 comprises 15 residues. J was trimmed by 4 bases and V by 2 bases; bases with no gene match: 3. CDR1 is SGHTA, CDR2 FQGTGA, per germline. This clonotype originated in a human donor who had recovered from COVID-19. The chain uses TRBV7-3 and TRBJ2-1, with 9 bases fitting TRBD2. The sequenced sample was CD4+ T cells from blood, cultured in vitro, obtained before SARS-CoV-2 vaccination. The CDR3 sequence is CASSLSGLAYNEQFF. The CDR3 region has the DNA TGTGCCAGCAGCTTATCGGGACTAGCATACAATGAGCAGTTCTTC.